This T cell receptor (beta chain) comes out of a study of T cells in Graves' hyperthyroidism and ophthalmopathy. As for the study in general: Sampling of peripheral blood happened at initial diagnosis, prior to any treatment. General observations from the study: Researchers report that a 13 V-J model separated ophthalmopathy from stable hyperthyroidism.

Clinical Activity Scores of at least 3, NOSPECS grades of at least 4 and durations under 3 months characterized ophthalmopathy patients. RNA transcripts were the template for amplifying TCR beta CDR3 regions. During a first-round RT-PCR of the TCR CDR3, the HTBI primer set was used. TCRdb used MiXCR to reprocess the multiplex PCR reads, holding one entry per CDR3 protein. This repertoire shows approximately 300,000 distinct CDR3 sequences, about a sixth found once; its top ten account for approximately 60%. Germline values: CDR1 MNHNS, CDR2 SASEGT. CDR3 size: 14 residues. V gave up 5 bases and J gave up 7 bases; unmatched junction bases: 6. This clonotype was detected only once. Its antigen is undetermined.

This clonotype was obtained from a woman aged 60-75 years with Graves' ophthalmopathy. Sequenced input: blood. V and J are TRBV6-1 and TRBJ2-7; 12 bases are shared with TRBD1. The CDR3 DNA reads TGTGCCAGCAGTCGGGACAGGGGGCCGGGAGAGCAGTACTTC. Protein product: CASSRDRGPGEQYF.